This T cell receptor beta chain was retrieved from a study of T cell responses to AZD1222 COVID-19 vaccine. Study-level points and caveats: Researchers took repertoire samples only after the peak T cell response had come. Seropositive status at baseline applied to only six AZD1222 recipients.

CDR1 and CDR2 (germline): LGHDT, YNNKEL (reference sequence). Trimming took 5 bases from V and 5 from J; bases not matched to a gene: 2. CDR3 length: 13 amino acids. On this clone: What it binds is unknown.

Here immunoSEQ multiplex PCR was the method, and the copy in TCRdb shows in-frame clones only, minus some. The repertoire holds some 140,000 clones, with more than 85% as singletons. This rearrangement joins TRBV3-1 (or the pseudogene TRBV3-2) to TRBJ1-5, with 8 nucleotides matching TRBD1. The sample here was peripheral blood, taken on day 0 of AZD1222 vaccination. The TCR was taken from an adult in good health. CDR3 nucleotide sequence: TGTGCCAGCAGCGGGACAGGAGATCAGCCCCAGCATTTT. Protein product: CASSGTGDQPQHF.